The rows below give T cell receptor beta chains drawn from one sample of a study of T cell responses to AZD1222 COVID-19 vaccine. The method was immunoSEQ multiplex PCR; TCRdb's version includes in-frame clones alone and lacks a portion of them. The table shows about 100,000 clones, with approximately 86% occurring only once. Material: peripheral blood, obtained on day 0 of AZD1222 vaccination. The receptors originated from an adult in good health. CDR3s include the opening cysteine and the closing phenylalanine or tryptophan. Rows give clone size only sometimes, using once, few, many, or a class for an expanded clone.

.	TRBV6-5	CASIAGGSGGETQYF
once	TRBV7-9	CASSLTMSSEAFF
.	TRBV2	CASSARGTSYGYTF
.	TRBV12-3/TRBV12-4	CASSSRETLSF
.	TRBV10-3	CAIRTGQSAYEQYF
.	TRBV10-3	CAISDAGTITGELFF
.	TRBV5-1	CASSLAANTEAFF
.	TRBV2	CASSPRLADQETQYF
.	TRBV12-5	CASAIQGAGDTQYF
.	TRBV4-2	CASSQSRDRIHSLGGYTF
.	TRBV5-5	CASSLGGTGLNTEAFF
.	TRBV6-5	CASSLSGSSYNEQFF
.	TRBV7-9	CASRLTGPETYEQYF
.	TRBV11-1	CASSLGMLMNTEAFF
.	TRBV6-6	CASSDPRGTGNTIYF
.	TRBV13	CASSFISYRNTIYF
once	TRBV2	CASSRTGLASYEQYF
.	TRBV4-2	CASSQDPGAGQPQHF
few	TRBV30	CAWNRGTGNTIYF
few	TRBV5-4	CASSPPETSVSGELFF
.	TRBV7-2	CASSIQGFGSPLHF
.	TRBV5-4	CASSLEGGEVYTF
.	TRBV7-8	CASSLPTGGSPLHF
.	TRBV5-3	CARSLRWGKATNEKLFF
.	TRBV24-1	CATSGDGVYGYTF
few	TRBV5-1	CASSLGTGQGRNEKLFF
.	TRBV5-4	CATKRGSGDSNYGYTF